This TCR beta chain was sequenced in a study of cytomegalovirus exposure and HLA in healthy donors. Study in general: Roughly 85 million unique TCRs from HLA-typed donors made up an early data release. Genetic ancestry analysis placed more than 80% of the 300 to 400 donors that were genotyped in the Caucasian-associated cluster.

Notes on this clone: Its antigen is undetermined.

Germline assignment: CDR1 MGHDK and CDR2 SYGVNS. Losses at the gene ends were 3 bases for V and 5 bases for J; bases not matched to a gene: 5. The CDR3 has 15 residues. The study, taken as a whole, reports: Overall, some 160 TCR beta chains were annotated as cytomegalovirus-associated. A later analysis showed that HLA-associated TCR beta chains had undergone more clonal expansion than equally common others.

The PCR was carried out with 60 Vbeta primers and 13 Jbeta primers. Sequencing was performed with immunoSEQ multiplex PCR; in TCRdb, only in-frame clones are kept and a portion is missing. The sample features 38,000 or so clones, with approximately 9% in its top ten. This rearrangement joins TRBV25-1 to TRBJ2-7, with 12 bases matching TRBD2. The material sequenced was PBMCs. This TCR derives from a man aged 40-49 years in good health and CMV-seropositive. CDR3 nucleotides: TGTGCCAGCAGTGACTCTAGCGGGAGGGTCAACGAGCAGTACTTC. It yields the protein CASSDSSGRVNEQYF.